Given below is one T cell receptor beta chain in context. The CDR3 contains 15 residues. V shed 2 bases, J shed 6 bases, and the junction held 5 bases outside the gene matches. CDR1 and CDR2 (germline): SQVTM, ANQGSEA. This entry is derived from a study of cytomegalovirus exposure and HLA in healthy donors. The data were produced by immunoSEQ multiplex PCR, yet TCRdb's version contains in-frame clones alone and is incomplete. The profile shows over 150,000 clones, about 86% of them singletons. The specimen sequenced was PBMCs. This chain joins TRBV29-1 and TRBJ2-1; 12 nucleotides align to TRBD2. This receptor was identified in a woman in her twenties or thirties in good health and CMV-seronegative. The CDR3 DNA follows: TGCAGCGTTGAACAGCTAGCGGGAGGGCCCAATGAGCAGTTCTTC. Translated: CSVEQLAGGPNEQFF.